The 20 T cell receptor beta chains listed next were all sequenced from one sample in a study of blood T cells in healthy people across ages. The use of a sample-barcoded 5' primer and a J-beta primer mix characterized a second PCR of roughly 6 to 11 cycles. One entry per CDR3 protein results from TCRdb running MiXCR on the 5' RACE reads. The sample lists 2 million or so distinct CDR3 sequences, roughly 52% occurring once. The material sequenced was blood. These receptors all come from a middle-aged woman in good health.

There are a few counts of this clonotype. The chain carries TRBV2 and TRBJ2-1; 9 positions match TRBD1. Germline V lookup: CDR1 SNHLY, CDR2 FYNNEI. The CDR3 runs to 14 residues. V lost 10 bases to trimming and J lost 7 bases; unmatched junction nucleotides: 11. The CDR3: CAIPGTGSNNEQFF. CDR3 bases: TGTGCCATCCCCGGGACAGGGAGTAATAATGAGCAGTTCTTC.

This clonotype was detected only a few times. CDR3 bases: TGTGCCAGCAGCCTCCCCGCGGGGGCAGATACGCAGTATTTT. Translating gives CASSLPAGADTQYF. The chain is built from TRBV7-2 and TRBJ2-3; 7 nucleotides align to TRBD2. This CDR3 spans 14 amino acids. With 5 bases clipped from V and 4 bases from J, the junction kept 6 bases outside the gene matches. Germline assignment: CDR1 SGHTA and CDR2 FQGNSA.

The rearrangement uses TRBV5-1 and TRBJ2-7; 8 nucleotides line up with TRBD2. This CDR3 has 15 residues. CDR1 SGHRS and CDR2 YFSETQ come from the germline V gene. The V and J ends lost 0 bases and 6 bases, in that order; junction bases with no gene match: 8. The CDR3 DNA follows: TGCGCCAGCAGCTTGGCCAGGGCGGGGGGCAGCGAGCAGTACTTC. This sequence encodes CASSLARAGGSEQYF.

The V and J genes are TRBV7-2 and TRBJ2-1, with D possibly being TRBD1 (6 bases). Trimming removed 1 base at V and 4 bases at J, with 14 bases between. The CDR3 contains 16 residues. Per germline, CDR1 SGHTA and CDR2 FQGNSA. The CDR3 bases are TGTGCCAGCAGCTTAGTGTTACAGGGAAGGTACAATGAGCAGTTCTTC. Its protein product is CASSLVLQGRYNEQFF.

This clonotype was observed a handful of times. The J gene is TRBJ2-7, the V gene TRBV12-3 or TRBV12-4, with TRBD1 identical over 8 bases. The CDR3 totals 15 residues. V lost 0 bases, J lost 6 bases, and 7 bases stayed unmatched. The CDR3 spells CASSLAGQGWSEQYF. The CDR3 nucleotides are TGTGCCAGCAGTTTAGCCGGACAGGGATGGAGCGAGCAGTACTTC.

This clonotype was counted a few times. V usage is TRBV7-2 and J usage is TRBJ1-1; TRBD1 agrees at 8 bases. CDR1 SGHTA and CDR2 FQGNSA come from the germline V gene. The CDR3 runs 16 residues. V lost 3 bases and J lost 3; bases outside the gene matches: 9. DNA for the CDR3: TGTGCCAGCAGCTTGGTTCAGGGGGCAGGTGACACTGAAGCTTTCTTT. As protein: CASSLVQGAGDTEAFF.

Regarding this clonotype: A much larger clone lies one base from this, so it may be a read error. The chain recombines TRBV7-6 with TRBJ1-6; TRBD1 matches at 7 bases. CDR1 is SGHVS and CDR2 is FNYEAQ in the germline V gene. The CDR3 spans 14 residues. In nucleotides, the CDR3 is TGTGCCAGCAGCTTAGGACAGGGTAGTTCACCCCCCCACTTT. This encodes CASSLGQGSSPPHF.

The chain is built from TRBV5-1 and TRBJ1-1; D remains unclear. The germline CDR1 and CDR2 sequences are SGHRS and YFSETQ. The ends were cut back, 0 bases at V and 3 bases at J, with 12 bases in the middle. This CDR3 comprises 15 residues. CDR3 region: CASSLASSRDTEAFF. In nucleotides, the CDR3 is TGCGCCAGCAGCTTGGCATCCTCCCGGGACACTGAAGCTTTCTTT.

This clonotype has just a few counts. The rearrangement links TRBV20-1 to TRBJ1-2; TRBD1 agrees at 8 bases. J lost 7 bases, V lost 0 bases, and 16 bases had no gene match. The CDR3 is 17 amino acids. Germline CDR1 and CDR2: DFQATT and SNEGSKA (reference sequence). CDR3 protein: CSAREVTGGSKSRGYTF. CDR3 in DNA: TGCAGTGCTAGAGAGGTCACAGGGGGTTCCAAGTCCCGTGGCTACACCTTC.

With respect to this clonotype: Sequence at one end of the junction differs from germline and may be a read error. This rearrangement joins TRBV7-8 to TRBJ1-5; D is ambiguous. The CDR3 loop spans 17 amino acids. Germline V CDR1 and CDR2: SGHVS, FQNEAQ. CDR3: CASSLGPVTDSNQPQHF. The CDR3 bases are TGTGCCAGCAGCTTAGGCCCAGTCACCGATAGCAATCAGCCTCAGCATTTT.

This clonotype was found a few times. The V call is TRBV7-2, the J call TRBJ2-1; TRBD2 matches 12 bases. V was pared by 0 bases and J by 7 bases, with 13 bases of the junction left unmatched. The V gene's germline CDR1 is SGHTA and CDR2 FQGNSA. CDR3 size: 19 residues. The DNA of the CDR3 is TGTGCCAGCAGCTTAGCCCCCCTTTCTAGCGGGGGGGCCGATAATGAGCAGTTCTTC. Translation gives CASSLAPLSSGGADNEQFF.

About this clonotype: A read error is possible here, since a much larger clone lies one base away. In nucleotides, the CDR3 is TGTGCCAGCAGCCAAGATTGGGGCAGGGTGGTCTACGAGCAGTACTTC. Its protein product is CASSQDWGRVVYEQYF. The chain has TRBV4-2 and TRBJ2-7; maybe TRBD1 (5 bases). V lost 0 bases, J lost 3 bases, and 15 bases lay in between. The germline CDR1 and CDR2 sequences are LGHNA and YNFKEQ. This CDR3 has 16 amino acids.

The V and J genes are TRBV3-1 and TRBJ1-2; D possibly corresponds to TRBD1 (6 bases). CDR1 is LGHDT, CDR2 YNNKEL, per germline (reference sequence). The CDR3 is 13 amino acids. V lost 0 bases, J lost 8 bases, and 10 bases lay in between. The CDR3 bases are TGTGCCAGCAGCCAAGAAGGGACAAGGGGCTACACCTTC. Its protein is CASSQEGTRGYTF.

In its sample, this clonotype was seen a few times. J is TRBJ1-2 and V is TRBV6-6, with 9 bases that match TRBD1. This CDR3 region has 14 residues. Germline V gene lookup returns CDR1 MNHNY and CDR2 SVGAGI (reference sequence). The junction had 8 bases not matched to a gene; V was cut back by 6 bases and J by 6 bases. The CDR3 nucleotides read TGTGCCAGCAGCCGACAAACAGGGGGCGATGGCTACACCTTC. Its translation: CASSRQTGGDGYTF.

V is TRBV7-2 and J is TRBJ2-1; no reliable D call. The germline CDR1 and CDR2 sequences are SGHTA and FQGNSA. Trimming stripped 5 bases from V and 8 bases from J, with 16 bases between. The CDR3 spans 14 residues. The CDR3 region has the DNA TGTGCCAGCAGCCCATTCAGAGGAGAGGATGAGCAGTTCTTC. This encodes CASSPFRGEDEQFF.

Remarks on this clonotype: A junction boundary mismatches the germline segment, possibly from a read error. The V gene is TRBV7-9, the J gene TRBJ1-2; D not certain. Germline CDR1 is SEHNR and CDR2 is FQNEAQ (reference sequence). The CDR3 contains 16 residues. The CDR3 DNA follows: TGTGCCAACAGCGCCACCCGCGTCCGTGGAGGCTATGGCTACACCTTC. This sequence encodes CANSATRVRGGYGYTF.

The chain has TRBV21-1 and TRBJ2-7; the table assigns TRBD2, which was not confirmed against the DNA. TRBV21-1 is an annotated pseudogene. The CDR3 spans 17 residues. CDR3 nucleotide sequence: TGTGCCAGCAGCGGACGAAGACAGCGGCATTCACACTACGAGCAGTACTTC. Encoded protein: CASSGRRQRHSHYEQYF.

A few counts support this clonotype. The CDR3 DNA sequence: TGTGCCAGCAGTAGACTAGGACAGGGGAACTACAATGAGCAGTTCTTC. Protein sequence: CASSRLGQGNYNEQFF. This sequence joins TRBV6-2 or TRBV6-3 and TRBJ2-1; 9 bases line up with TRBD1. The CDR3 is 16 residues long. CDR1 is MNHEY and CDR2 is SVGEGT in the germline V gene. V shed 5 bases, J shed 3 bases, and the junction held 8 bases outside the gene matches.

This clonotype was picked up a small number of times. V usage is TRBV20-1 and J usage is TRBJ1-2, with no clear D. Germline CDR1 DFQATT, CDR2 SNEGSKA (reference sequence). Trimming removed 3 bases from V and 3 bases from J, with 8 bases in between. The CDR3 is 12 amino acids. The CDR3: CSASDLDYGYTF. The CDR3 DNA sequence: TGCAGTGCTAGCGACCTGGACTATGGCTACACCTTC.

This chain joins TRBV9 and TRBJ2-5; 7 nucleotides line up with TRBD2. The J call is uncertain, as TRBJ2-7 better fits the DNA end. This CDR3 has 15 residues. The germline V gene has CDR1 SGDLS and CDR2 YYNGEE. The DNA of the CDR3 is TGTGCCAGCAGCGTAGGCGTCACTAGCGAGCACGAGCAGTACTTC. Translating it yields CASSVGVTSEHEQYF.